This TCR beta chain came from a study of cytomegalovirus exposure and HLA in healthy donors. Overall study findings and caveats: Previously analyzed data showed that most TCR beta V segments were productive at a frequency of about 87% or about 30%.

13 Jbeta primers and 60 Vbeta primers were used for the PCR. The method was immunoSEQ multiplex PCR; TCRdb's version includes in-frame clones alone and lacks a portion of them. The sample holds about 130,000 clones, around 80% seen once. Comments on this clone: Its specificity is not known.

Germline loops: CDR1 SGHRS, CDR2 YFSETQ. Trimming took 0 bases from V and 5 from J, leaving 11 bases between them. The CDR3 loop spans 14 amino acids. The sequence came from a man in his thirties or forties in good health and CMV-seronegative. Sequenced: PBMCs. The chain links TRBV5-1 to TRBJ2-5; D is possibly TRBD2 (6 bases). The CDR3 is CASSLVPGRETQYF. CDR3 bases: TGCGCCAGCAGCTTGGTCCCGGGGAGGGAGACCCAGTACTTC.